Listed below are T cell receptor beta chains from one sample, sequenced in a study of T cells in Graves' hyperthyroidism and ophthalmopathy. From the multiplex PCR reads, TCRdb called clonotypes with MiXCR, one entry per CDR3 protein. This table has 600,000 to 900,000 distinct CDR3 sequences, approximately 16% appearing once. The sample was blood. These receptors originate from a man aged 18 to 29 with Graves' hyperthyroidism. Both conserved end residues are part of each CDR3. Each record gives: D gene, clone size, J gene, V gene, CDR3 DNA, CDR3 protein. The D gene is left open where the match is weak. Not every row has a clone size; where given, it reads once, few, many or a size class.

d_gene: NA; abundance: few; j_gene: TRBJ2-4; v_gene: TRBV4-1; CDR3nt: TGCGCCAGCAGCCAAGGACACAGTGTAGCCAAAAACATTCAGTACTTC; CDR3aa: CASSQGHSVAKNIQYF
d_gene: TRBD2; abundance: many; j_gene: TRBJ2-5; v_gene: TRBV27; CDR3nt: TGTGCCAGCAGTTCAAGGCGGGAGGGCGAGGAGACCCAGTACTTC; CDR3aa: CASSSRREGEETQYF
d_gene: NA; abundance: NA; j_gene: TRBJ2-1; v_gene: TRBV19; CDR3nt: TGTGCCAGTAGTCAGGGAGCCTACAATGAGCAGTTCTTC; CDR3aa: CASSQGAYNEQFF
d_gene: NA; abundance: NA; j_gene: TRBJ2-7; v_gene: TRBV4-2; CDR3nt: TGTGCCAGCAGCCGAACTCCAAGCTCCTACGAGCAGTACTTC; CDR3aa: CASSRTPSSYEQYF
d_gene: NA; abundance: many; j_gene: TRBJ2-3; v_gene: TRBV6-2/TRBV6-3; CDR3nt: TGTGCCAGCAGTTACGTCTCCTCGGTAGATACGCAGTATTTT; CDR3aa: CASSYVSSVDTQYF
d_gene: NA; abundance: many; j_gene: TRBJ2-1; v_gene: TRBV20-1; CDR3nt: TGCAGTGCTAGAGAAGAGGTAGTGACCCTCCGCAATGAGCAGTTCTTC; CDR3aa: CSAREEVVTLRNEQFF
d_gene: TRBD2; abundance: few; j_gene: TRBJ2-5; v_gene: TRBV15; CDR3nt: TGTGCCACCAGCAGACCCGGACTAGCTCAAGAGACCCAGTACTTC; CDR3aa: CATSRPGLAQETQYF
d_gene: NA; abundance: NA; j_gene: TRBJ2-1; v_gene: TRBV7-9; CDR3nt: TGTGCCAGCAGCTTAGCGCCGTCAGCCCGTCCGGCTAGAGGGGCATACAATGAGCAGTTCTTC; CDR3aa: CASSLAPSARPARGAYNEQFF
d_gene: TRBD1; abundance: NA; j_gene: TRBJ1-2; v_gene: TRBV6-2/TRBV6-3; CDR3nt: TGTGCCAGCAGTGTTCGGGACAGGGGACTATCTAACTATGGCTACACCTTC; CDR3aa: CASSVRDRGLSNYGYTF
d_gene: NA; abundance: NA; j_gene: TRBJ1-1; v_gene: TRBV12-3/TRBV12-4; CDR3nt: TGTGCCAGCAGTAGGTCAGGGGACACTGAAGCTTTCTTT; CDR3aa: CASSRSGDTEAFF
d_gene: NA; abundance: NA; j_gene: TRBJ2-3; v_gene: TRBV7-9; CDR3nt: TGTGCCAGCAGATCCGTCACGGGAGCGAAAGATACGCAGTATTTT; CDR3aa: CASRSVTGAKDTQYF
d_gene: NA; abundance: NA; j_gene: TRBJ2-7; v_gene: TRBV30; CDR3nt: TGTGCCTGGAGGGCCACCCGGGACGGTGTTTACGAGCAGTACTTC; CDR3aa: CAWRATRDGVYEQYF
d_gene: NA; abundance: many; j_gene: TRBJ2-3; v_gene: TRBV29-1; CDR3nt: TGCAGCGTTGAGGGGTCCTCCCGGACAGATACGCAGTATTTT; CDR3aa: CSVEGSSRTDTQYF
d_gene: TRBD1; abundance: few; j_gene: TRBJ2-1; v_gene: TRBV3-1; CDR3nt: TGTGCCAGCAGCTTTAGGGCAGGGACAGGACACAATGAGCAGTTCTTC; CDR3aa: CASSFRAGTGHNEQFF
d_gene: TRBD2; abundance: many; j_gene: TRBJ2-1; v_gene: TRBV18; CDR3nt: TGTGCCAGCTCACCTAGCGGGAGGGCATTTGGTGAGCAGTTCTTC; CDR3aa: CASSPSGRAFGEQFF
d_gene: NA; abundance: NA; j_gene: TRBJ2-7; v_gene: TRBV10-2; CDR3nt: TGCGCCAGCAGTGAGCGGGAGTGGTCCTACGAGCAGTACTTC; CDR3aa: CASSEREWSYEQYF
d_gene: NA; abundance: many; j_gene: TRBJ1-1; v_gene: TRBV3-1; CDR3nt: TGTGCCAGCAGCCCGGTCGGGTCCCCTGAAGCTTTCTTT; CDR3aa: CASSPVGSPEAFF
d_gene: NA; abundance: many; j_gene: TRBJ1-2; v_gene: TRBV7-9; CDR3nt: TGTGCCAGCAGCCAGAGAAGTTATGGCTACACCTTC; CDR3aa: CASSQRSYGYTF
d_gene: NA; abundance: NA; j_gene: TRBJ2-7; v_gene: TRBV3-1; CDR3nt: TGTGCCAGCAGCCACTACACAGTCTCCTACGAGCAGTACTTC; CDR3aa: CASSHYTVSYEQYF
d_gene: TRBD1; abundance: many; j_gene: TRBJ2-5; v_gene: TRBV20-1; CDR3nt: TGCAGTGTACCGGGGACAGGCAGCCAAGAGACCCAGTACTTC; CDR3aa: CSVPGTGSQETQYF